This T cell receptor beta chain emerged from a study of blood T cell repertoires in COVID-19. Produced via immunoSEQ multiplex PCR; TCRdb's table is partial and in-frame only. The sample includes over 200,000 clones, about 87% of them seen just once. This clone occurred once. Input material: peripheral blood. The clonotype originates from a woman aged 45-60 years with acute or convalescent COVID-19.

CDR3 nucleotides: TGTGCCAGCAGTTACTCCTCGGGAGAGTCCTACGAGCAGTACTTC. Its protein is CASSYSSGESYEQYF. J is TRBJ2-7 and V is TRBV6-5; D is perhaps TRBD2 (6 bases). CDR1 is MNHEY and CDR2 is SVGAGI in the germline V gene. The CDR3 contains 15 residues. Trimming took off 0 bases at V and 1 base at J, with 10 bases between the two ends.